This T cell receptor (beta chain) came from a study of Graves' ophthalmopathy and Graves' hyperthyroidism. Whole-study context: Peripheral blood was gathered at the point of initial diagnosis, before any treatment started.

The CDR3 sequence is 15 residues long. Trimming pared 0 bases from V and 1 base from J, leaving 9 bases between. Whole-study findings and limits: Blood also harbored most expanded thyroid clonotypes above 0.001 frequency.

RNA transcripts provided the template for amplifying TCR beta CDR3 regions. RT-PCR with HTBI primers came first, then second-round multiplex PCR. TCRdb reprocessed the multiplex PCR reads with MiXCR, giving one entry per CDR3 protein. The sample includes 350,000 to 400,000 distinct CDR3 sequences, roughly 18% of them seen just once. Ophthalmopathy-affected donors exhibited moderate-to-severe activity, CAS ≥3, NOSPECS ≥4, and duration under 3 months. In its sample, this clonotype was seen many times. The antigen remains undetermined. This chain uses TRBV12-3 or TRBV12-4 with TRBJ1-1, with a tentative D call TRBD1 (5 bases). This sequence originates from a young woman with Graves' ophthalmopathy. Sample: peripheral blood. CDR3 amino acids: CASSLAAGTNTEAFF. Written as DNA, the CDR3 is TGTGCCAGCAGTTTAGCTGCTGGGACGAACACTGAAGCTTTCTTT.